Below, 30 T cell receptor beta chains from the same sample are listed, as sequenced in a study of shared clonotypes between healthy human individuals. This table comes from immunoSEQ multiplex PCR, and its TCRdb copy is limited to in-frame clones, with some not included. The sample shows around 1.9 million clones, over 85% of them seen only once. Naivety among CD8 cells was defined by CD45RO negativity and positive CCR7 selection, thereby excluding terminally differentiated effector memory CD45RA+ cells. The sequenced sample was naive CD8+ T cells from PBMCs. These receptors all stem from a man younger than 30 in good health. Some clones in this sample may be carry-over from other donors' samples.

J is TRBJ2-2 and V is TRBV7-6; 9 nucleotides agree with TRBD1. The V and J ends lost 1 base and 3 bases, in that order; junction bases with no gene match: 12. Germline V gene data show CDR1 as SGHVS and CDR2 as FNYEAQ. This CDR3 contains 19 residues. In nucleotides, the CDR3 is TGTGCCAGCAGCTTAGGTCCCGGGACAGGGAAGGCCGACACCGGGGAGCTGTTTTTT. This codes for CASSLGPGTGKADTGELFF.

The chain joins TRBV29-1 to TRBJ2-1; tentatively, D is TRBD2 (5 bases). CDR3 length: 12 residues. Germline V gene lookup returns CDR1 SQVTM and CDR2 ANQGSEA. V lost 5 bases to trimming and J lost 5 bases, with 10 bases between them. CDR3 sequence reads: CSVSTGNNEQFF. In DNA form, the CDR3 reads TGCAGCGTTTCAACGGGGAACAATGAGCAGTTCTTC.

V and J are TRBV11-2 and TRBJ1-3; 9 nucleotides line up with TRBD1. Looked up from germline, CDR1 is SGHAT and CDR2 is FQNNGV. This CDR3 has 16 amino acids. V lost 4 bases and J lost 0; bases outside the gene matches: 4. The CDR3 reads CASSSRQGVSGNTIYF. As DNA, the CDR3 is TGTGCCAGCAGCTCCCGACAGGGGGTCTCTGGAAACACCATATATTTT.

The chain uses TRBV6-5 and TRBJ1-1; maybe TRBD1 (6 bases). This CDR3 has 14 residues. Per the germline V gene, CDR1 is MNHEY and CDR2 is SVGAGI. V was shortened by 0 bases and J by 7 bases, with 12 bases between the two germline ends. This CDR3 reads CASSYSRGSLEAFF. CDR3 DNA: TGTGCCAGCAGTTACTCGAGGGGGAGCCTTGAAGCTTTCTTT.

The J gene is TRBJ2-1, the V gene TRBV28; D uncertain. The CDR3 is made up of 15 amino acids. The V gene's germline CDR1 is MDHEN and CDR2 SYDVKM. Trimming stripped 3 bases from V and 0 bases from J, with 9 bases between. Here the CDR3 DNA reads TGTGCCAGCAGTTTCGGCCCGAGCTCCTACAATGAGCAGTTCTTC. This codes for CASSFGPSSYNEQFF.

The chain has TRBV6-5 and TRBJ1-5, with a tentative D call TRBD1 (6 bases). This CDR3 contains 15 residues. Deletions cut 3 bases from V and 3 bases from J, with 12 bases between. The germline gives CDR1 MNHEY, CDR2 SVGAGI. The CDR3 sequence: CASSYGGQPNQPQHF. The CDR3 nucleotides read TGTGCCAGCAGTTATGGGGGGCAGCCCAATCAGCCCCAGCATTTT.

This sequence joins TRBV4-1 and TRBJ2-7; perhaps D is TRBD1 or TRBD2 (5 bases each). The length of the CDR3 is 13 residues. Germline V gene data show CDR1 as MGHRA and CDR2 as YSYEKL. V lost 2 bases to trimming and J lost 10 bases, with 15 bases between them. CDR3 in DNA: TGCGCCAGCAGCCAACTAATTCCGGGACCCCAGTACTTC. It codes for CASSQLIPGPQYF.

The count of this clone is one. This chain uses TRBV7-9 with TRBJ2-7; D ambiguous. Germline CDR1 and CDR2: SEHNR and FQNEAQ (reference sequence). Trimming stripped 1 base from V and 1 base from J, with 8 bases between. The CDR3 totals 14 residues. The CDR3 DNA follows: TGTGCCAGCAGCTTAGGGGTCAATTCCTACGAGCAGTACTTC. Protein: CASSLGVNSYEQYF.

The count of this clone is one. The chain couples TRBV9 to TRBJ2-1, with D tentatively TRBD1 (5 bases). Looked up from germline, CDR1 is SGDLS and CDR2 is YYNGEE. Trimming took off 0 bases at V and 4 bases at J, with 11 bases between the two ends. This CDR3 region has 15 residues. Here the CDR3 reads CASSVARGWYNEQFF. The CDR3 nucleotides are TGTGCCAGCAGCGTAGCAAGGGGTTGGTACAATGAGCAGTTCTTC.

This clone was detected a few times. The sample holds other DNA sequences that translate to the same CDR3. CDR3 protein: CSVANTEAFF. CDR3 DNA sequence: TGCAGCGTTGCGAACACTGAAGCTTTCTTT. The chain has TRBV29-1 and TRBJ1-1; D call uncertain. The V gene lost 4 bases and the J gene lost 1 base, with 1 base spanning the gap. The CDR3 has 10 amino acids. The germline V gene has CDR1 SQVTM and CDR2 ANQGSEA.

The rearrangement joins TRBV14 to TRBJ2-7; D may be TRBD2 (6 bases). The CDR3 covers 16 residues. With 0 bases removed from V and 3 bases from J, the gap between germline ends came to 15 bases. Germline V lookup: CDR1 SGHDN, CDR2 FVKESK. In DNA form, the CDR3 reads TGTGCCAGCAGCCAAGAAGGACTAACTAGTTTCTACGAGCAGTACTTC. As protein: CASSQEGLTSFYEQYF.

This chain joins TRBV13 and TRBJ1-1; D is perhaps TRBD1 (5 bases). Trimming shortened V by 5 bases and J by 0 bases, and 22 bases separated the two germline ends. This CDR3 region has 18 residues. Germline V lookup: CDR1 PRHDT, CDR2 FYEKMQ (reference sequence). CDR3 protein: CASSPTGSQGPMNTEAFF. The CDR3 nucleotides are TGTGCCAGCAGCCCCACCGGGAGTCAGGGTCCCATGAACACTGAAGCTTTCTTT. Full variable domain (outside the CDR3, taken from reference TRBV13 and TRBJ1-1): AAGVIQSPRHLIKEKRETATLKCYPIPRHDTVYWYQQGPGQDPQFLISFYEKMQSDKGSIPDRFSAQQFSDYHSELNMSSLELGDSALYFCASSPTGSQGPMNTEAFFGQGTRLTVV.

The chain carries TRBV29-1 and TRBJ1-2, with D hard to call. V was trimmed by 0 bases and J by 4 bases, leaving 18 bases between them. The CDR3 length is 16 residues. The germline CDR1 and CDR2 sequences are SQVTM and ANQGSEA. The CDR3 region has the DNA TGCAGCGTTGAAGAGGGCTTTGGAGGGTGGGCCTATGGCTACACCTTC. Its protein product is CSVEEGFGGWAYGYTF.

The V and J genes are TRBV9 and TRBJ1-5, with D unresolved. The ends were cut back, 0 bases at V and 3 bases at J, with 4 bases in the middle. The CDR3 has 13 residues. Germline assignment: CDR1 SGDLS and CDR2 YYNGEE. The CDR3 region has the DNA TGTGCCAGCAGCGTAGCGACCAATCAGCCCCAGCATTTT. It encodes CASSVATNQPQHF.

The CDR3 protein is CASSRFQGSSYEQYF. In DNA, the CDR3 is TGTGCCAGCAGCCGATTCCAGGGTAGCTCCTACGAGCAGTACTTC. The gene calls are TRBV14 and TRBJ2-7; maybe TRBD1 (5 bases). The CDR3 is 15 residues long. V was clipped by 4 bases and J by 0 bases, with 13 bases between them. In germline, CDR1 is SGHDN, CDR2 FVKESK.

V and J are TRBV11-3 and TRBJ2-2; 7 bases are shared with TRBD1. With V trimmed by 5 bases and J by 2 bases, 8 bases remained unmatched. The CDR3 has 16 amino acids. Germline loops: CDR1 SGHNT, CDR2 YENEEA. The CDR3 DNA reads TGTGCCAGCAGCCCCCGACAGGGCAAAAACACCGGGGAGCTGTTTTTT. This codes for CASSPRQGKNTGELFF.

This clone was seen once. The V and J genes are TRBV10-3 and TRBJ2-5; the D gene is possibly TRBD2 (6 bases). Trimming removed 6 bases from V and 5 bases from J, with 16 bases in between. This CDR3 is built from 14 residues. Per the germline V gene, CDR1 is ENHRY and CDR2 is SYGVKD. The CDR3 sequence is CAISRTLASETQYF. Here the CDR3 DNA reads TGTGCCATCAGCCGAACACTAGCCTCGGAGACCCAGTACTTC.

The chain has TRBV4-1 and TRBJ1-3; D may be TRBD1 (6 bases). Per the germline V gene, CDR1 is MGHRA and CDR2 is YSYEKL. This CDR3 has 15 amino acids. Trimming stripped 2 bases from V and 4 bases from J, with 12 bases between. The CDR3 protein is CASSQSRGLGNTIYF. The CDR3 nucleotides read TGCGCCAGCAGCCAATCGCGGGGGCTCGGAAACACCATATATTTT.

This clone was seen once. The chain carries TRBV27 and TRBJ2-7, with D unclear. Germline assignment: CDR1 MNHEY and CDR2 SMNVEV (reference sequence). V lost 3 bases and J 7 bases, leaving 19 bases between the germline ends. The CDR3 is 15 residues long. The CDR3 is CASSFTVNSLREQYF. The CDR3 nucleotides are TGTGCCAGCAGTTTCACGGTCAATTCCCTACGAGAGCAGTACTTC.

For the CDR3, the DNA is TGTGCCAGCAGGCTGACAGGGAACAATTCACCCCTCCACTTT. It is translated as CASRLTGNNSPLHF. The chain combines TRBV28 with TRBJ1-6; 7 nucleotides match TRBD1. After removal of 6 bases from V and 7 bases from J, the junction contained 6 bases not matched to a gene. The CDR3 is 14 residues long. Looked up from germline, CDR1 is MDHEN and CDR2 is SYDVKM.

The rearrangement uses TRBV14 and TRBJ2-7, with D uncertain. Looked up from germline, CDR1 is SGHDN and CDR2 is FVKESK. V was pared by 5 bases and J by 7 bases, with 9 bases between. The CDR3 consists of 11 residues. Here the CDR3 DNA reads TGTGCCAGCAGCGTTGACCGGGAGCAGTACTTC. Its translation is CASSVDREQYF.

DNA for the CDR3: TGTGCCACCAGCAGAGATCGGTCAGGGGGCCGCGGCTACACCTTC. This codes for CATSRDRSGGRGYTF. The chain couples TRBV15 to TRBJ1-2; 8 nucleotides line up with TRBD1. This CDR3 is 15 amino acids long. With V trimmed by 0 bases and J by 8 bases, 8 bases remained unmatched. Germline loops: CDR1 LNHNV, CDR2 YYDKDF (reference sequence).

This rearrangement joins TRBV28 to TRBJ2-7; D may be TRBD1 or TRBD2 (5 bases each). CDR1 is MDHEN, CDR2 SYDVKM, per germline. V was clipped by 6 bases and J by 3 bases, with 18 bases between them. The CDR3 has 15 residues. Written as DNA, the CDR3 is TGTGCCAGCAGCCTCGAACTAGACAGAAGCTACGAGCAGTACTTC. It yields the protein CASSLELDRSYEQYF.

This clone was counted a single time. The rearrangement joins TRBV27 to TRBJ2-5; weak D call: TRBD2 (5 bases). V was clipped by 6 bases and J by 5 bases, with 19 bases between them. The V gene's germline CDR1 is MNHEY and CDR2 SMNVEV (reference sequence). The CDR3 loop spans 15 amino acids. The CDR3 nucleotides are TGTGCCAGCAGCGGGGTCGGTCTAGTTGGGGAGACCCAGTACTTC. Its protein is CASSGVGLVGETQYF.

Here the CDR3 DNA reads TGTGCCAGCAGCGTTGGACAGCTCACAGATACGCAGTATTTT. It specifies CASSVGQLTDTQYF. V and J are TRBV9 and TRBJ2-3; TRBD1 is a possible D gene (6 bases). In germline, CDR1 is SGDLS, CDR2 YYNGEE. The ends were cut back, 2 bases at V and 2 bases at J, with 9 bases in the middle. CDR3 length: 14 amino acids.

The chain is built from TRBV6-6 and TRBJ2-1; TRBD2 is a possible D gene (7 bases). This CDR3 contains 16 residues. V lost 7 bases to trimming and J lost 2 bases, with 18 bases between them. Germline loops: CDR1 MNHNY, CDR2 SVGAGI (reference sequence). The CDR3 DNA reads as TGTGCCAGCAACCCACGGGGGGCAATCACCTACAATGAGCAGTTCTTC. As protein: CASNPRGAITYNEQFF.

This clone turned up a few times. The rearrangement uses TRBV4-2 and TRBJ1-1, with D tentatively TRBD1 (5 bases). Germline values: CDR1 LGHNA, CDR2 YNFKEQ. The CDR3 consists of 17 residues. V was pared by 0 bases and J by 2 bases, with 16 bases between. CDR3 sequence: CASSQDSLSRANTEAFF. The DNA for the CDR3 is TGTGCCAGCAGCCAAGATTCTTTGAGCAGGGCCAACACTGAAGCTTTCTTT.

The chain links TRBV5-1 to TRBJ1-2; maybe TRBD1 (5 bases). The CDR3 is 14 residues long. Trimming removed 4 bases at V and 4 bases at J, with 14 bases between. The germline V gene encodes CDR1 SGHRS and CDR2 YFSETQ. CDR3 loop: CASSPWEGPYGYTF. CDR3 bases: TGCGCCAGCAGCCCGTGGGAGGGGCCCTATGGCTACACCTTC.

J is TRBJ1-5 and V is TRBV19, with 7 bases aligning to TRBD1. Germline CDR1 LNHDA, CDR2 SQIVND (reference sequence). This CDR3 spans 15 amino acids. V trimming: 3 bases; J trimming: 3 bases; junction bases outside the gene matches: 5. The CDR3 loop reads CASSITTGNNQPQHF. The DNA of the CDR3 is TGTGCCAGTAGTATTACGACAGGGAACAATCAGCCCCAGCATTTT.

The CDR3, as DNA: TGTGCCACCAGCGCCGCCCAGGCCCCTGAAGAGACCCAGTACTTC. It is translated as CATSAAQAPEETQYF. The rearrangement uses TRBV15 and TRBJ2-5, with D unclear. This CDR3 region has 15 residues. CDR1 LNHNV and CDR2 YYDKDF come from the germline V gene (reference sequence). V lost 5 bases, J lost 3 bases, and 16 bases lay in between.